This TCR beta chain was identified in a study of blood T cell repertoires in COVID-19 (dated by TCRdb to the early 2020s). Concerning the study at large: Samples covering the acute and convalescent phases of COVID-19 were provided by collaborators in the United States, Italy and Spain. The material from the prospective study consisted of cDNA or gDNA derived from T cells, B-cell-depleted T cells, or PBMCs. The sample metadata nearly always contained a de-identified subject ID, COVID-19 status, age in years and sex. The dataset comprised deeply sampled blood TCRbeta repertoires from subjects exposed to, actively infected with, or recovered from COVID-19. The repertoires were made available in a free public database intended to serve as a resource for research on the immune response to SARS-CoV-2. Where available, HLA class I and class II types were taken from metadata supplied by the sample provider and were not determined by assay-based typing. The samples were drawn from the first 160 participants of the ongoing ImmuneRACE study and from roughly 1,300 subjects provided by 6 global collaborators.

What the study reported, not specific to this receptor: The quantity of clinical and demographic metadata differed by source and by participant and was supplied without curation.

TCRbeta CDR3 regions were amplified from genomic DNA by means of the immunoSEQ Assay, a bias-controlled multiplex PCR. The paper's data handling went like this. The number of nucleated cells in each sample was estimated by amplification of reference gene primers within the assay. To quantify the absolute abundance of each unique TCRbeta CDR3 rearrangement, sequence reads were collapsed and filtered. For each sample, productive Simpson clonality was calculated by taking the square root of Simpson's diversity index across productive rearrangements. TCRdb mirrors the immuneACCESS table, restricted to in-frame sequences. Some clones are absent from its copies; in checked studies, under half trace to an unresolved V gene, and the reason for the others is unknown. V, J and clone size reflect that table, while D and trimming were determined from the DNA. The sample contains around 100,000 clones, approximately 84% of them found a single time. Around 6.9% of the sample rests with the top ten.

Collaborating institutions collected whole blood in K2EDTA tubes following their own protocols. For TCRbeta analysis, collaborators shipped samples as frozen whole blood, isolated PBMCs, or DNA extracted from either of those sample types. On this clone: The antigen it binds to is not known. Nothing much larger sits one base from this clone, and base qualities are not available.

Inclusive of the bounding cysteine and phenylalanine, the CDR3 is 14 residues long. The CDR3 DNA has 42 bases and is translated from base 1. V gives up 6 bases and J gives up 9 bases, and the segment between their germline ends measures 21 bases. As encoded in the germline V gene, CDR1 is SQVTM while CDR2 is ANQGSEA. Source material: peripheral blood. The rearranged segments are TRBV29-1 and TRBJ2-4, with TRBD2 as a weak D call on 6 bases. The TCR comes from a man aged 30-40 years in a cohort sampled during active COVID-19. The sequenced DNA: TGCAGCGTCTACCCCTCGGAGAGGGGAGGCATTCAGTACTTC. The resulting protein is CSVYPSERGGIQYF. Where the CDR3 stops, the reference TRBV29-1 and TRBJ2-4 genes take over; the full variable domain is SAVISQKPSRDICQRGTSLTIQCQVDSQVTMMFWYRQQPGQSLTLIATANQGSEATYESGFVIDKFPISRPNLTFSTLTVSNMSPEDSSIYLCSVYPSERGGIQYFGAGTRLSVL.